These T cell receptor beta chains were read from a single sample in a study of T cell responses to AZD1222 COVID-19 vaccine. Measured with immunoSEQ multiplex PCR; TCRdb has only the in-frame clones, and not every one. The sample lists approximately 120,000 clones, roughly 87% occurring once. The starting material was peripheral blood, obtained on day 0 of MenACWY control vaccination. These receptors all come from an adult in good health. Each CDR3 is given with its conserved first and last residue. The D gene is left open where the match is weak.

J gene,V gene,D gene,CDR3 protein,CDR3 DNA
TRBJ2-3,TRBV29-1,.,CSAQRSTSTDTQYF,TGCAGCGCCCAGCGGAGTACCAGCACAGATACGCAGTATTTT
TRBJ2-2,TRBV9,.,CASSPRFLNGELFF,TGTGCCAGCAGCCCCCGTTTTTTGAACGGGGAGCTGTTTTTT
TRBJ2-7,TRBV11-2,TRBD2,CASSLVVREVPIGQYF,TGTGCCAGCAGCTTAGTCGTGCGGGAGGTCCCGATCGGACAGTACTTC
TRBJ1-2,TRBV3-1/TRBV3-2,.,CASSQRGRIANYGYTF,TGTGCCAGCAGCCAAAGGGGACGCATAGCTAACTATGGCTACACCTTC
TRBJ1-1,TRBV6-5,TRBD1,CASRAGTEYTEAFF,TGTGCCAGCAGAGCCGGGACAGAATACACTGAAGCTTTCTTT
TRBJ1-3,TRBV3-1/TRBV3-2,TRBD1,CASSQGQGTGNTIYF,TGTGCCAGCAGCCAGGGACAGGGTACTGGAAACACCATATATTTT
TRBJ1-2,TRBV28,.,CVSTPGPGDGYTF,TGTGTCAGCACCCCGGGCCCAGGGGATGGCTACACCTTC
TRBJ2-7,TRBV19,.,CASSINANPLGEQYF,TGTGCCAGTAGTATAAACGCCAATCCCCTGGGGGAGCAGTACTTC
TRBJ1-4,TRBV9,.,CASSVAWGAYEKLFF,TGTGCCAGCAGCGTAGCTTGGGGGGCGTATGAAAAACTGTTTTTT
TRBJ1-1,TRBV5-6,.,CASSFLRQMNTEAFF,TGTGCCAGCAGCTTCCTACGACAGATGAACACTGAAGCTTTCTTT